This T cell receptor (beta chain) was recorded in a study of neoadjuvant nivolumab and ipilimumab in lung cancer (dated by TCRdb to 2020 to 2022). Background on the whole study: Nivolumab was administered intravenously at 3 mg/kg on days 1, 15 and 29, and in the combination arm ipilimumab 1 mg/kg was added on day 1 only. Seven patients had matched pretherapy and resected tumor pairs analyzed, with four treated with nivolumab and three with nivolumab plus ipilimumab. For each study arm, the primary endpoint of the trial was the rate of major pathologic response (MPR) in the intention-to-treat population. The study compared TCR repertoires in pretherapy (baseline) peripheral blood with TCR repertoires in tumors resected at surgery after neoadjuvant immune checkpoint blockade. A total of around 45 patients with operable NSCLC were treated in the trial, with about 23 randomized to nivolumab monotherapy and about 21 randomized to nivolumab plus ipilimumab.

Turning to this clone: It lacks a known antigen. The input lacks base qualities; no much larger clone sits a single base away.

The intended sense of this specimen's time point label: at surgical resection after neoadjuvant nivolumab +/- ipilimumab. Samples were obtained from the phase 2 randomized NEOSTAR trial, in which neoadjuvant nivolumab or nivolumab plus ipilimumab followed by surgery was tested in operable NSCLC. Library construction relied on the immunoSEQ multiplex PCR assay. The paper's data handling went like this. Repertoires were summarized by richness and clonality, and significantly expanded and contracted clones were identified between pre- and post-therapy samples. As stored in TCRdb, this immuneACCESS dataset retains in-frame rearrangements with V and J assigned. A fraction of the clones does not appear; measured against another copy, unresolved V genes explain less than half of the discrepancy, and the remainder lacks a known reason. V, J and clone size were drawn from that table, and D and trimming were deduced from the DNA. In all, the sample holds roughly 30,000 clones, and about nine tenths of those were seen once. The top ten clonotypes cover around 5% of the sample.

The study at large found these results: TCR richness and clonality were greater in resected tumors than in tumor-adjacent uninvolved lung, and increases were seen in more dual-therapy-treated tumors. Tumor T-cell richness and clonality rose from pretherapy to surgery in three of three dual-therapy tumors but in only two of four nivolumab-treated tumors. No significant correlation was found between TCR clonality and pathologic tumor regression, and only a single major-pathologic-response sample was available for the analysis of TCR clonality versus pathologic tumor regression. A small number of samples was subjected to TCR sequencing. Pretherapy blood TCR richness correlated positively with richness in tumors resected after neoadjuvant therapy (Spearman R of about 0.82).

The sample consisted of peripheral blood, taken after neoadjuvant nivolumab, alone or with ipilimumab, at or shortly before surgery. The TCR sequence derives from an adult with non-small cell lung cancer.

The CDR3 region: CASSEQNTEAFF. The nucleotides read TGTGCCAGCAGTGAACAGAACACTGAAGCTTTCTTT. Rearrangement joined TRBV6-1 to TRBJ1-1; no D gene can be assigned with confidence. V drops 2 bases and J drops 1 base, leaving 2 bases in between. In the germline V gene, CDR1 corresponds to MNHNS and CDR2 to SASEGT. Spanning cysteine to phenylalanine, the CDR3 consists of 12 amino acids. Only CDR3 DNA is held: 36 bases, read in frame from base 1.